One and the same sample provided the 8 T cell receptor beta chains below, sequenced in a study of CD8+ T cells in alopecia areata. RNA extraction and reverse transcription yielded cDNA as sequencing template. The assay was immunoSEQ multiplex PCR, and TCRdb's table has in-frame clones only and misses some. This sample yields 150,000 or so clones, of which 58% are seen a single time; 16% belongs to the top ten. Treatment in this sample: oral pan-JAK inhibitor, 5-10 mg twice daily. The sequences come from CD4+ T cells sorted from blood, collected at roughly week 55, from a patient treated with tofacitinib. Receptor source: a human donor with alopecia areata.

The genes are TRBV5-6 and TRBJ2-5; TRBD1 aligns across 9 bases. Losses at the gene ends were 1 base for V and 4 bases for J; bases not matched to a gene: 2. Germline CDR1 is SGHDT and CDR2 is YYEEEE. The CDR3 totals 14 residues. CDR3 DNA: TGTGCCAGCAGCTTGACGGGACAGGGAGAGACCCAGTACTTC. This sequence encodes CASSLTGQGETQYF. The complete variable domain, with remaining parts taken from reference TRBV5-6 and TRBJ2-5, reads DAGVTQSPTHLIKTRGQQVTLRCSPKSGHDTVSWYQQALGQGPQFIFQYYEEEERQRGNFPDRFSGHQFPNYSSELNVNALLLGDSALYLCASSLTGQGETQYFGPGTRLLVL.

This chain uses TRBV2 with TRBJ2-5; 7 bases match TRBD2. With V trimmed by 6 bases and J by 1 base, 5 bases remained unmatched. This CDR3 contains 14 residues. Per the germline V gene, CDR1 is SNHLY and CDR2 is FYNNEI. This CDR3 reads CASRGDYRQETQYF. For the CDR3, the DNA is TGTGCCAGCAGAGGGGACTACCGCCAAGAGACCCAGTACTTC.

The CDR3 loop reads CSVEPGTGAGYTF. The DNA for the CDR3 is TGCAGCGTTGAGCCCGGGACAGGGGCCGGCTACACCTTC. The chain recombines TRBV29-1 with TRBJ1-2, with 10 bases that match TRBD1. The CDR3 has 13 residues. The germline gives CDR1 SQVTM, CDR2 ANQGSEA. The ends lost 3 bases at V and 8 bases at J; junction bases unmatched: 6.

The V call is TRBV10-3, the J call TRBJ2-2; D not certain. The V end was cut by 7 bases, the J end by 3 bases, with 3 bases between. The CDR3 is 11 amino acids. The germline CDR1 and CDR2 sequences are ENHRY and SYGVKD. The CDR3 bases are TGTGCCATCAAGGACACCGGGGAGCTGTTTTTT. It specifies CAIKDTGELFF.

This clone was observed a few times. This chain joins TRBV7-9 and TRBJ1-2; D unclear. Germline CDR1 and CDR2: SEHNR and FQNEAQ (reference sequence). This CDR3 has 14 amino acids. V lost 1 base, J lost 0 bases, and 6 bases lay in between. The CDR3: CASSLDQANYGYTF. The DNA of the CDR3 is TGTGCCAGCAGCTTAGATCAAGCTAACTATGGCTACACCTTC. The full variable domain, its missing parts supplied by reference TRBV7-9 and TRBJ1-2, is DTGVSQNPRHKITKRGQNVTFRCDPISEHNRLYWYRQTLGQGPEFLTYFQNEAQLEKSRLLSDRFSAERPKGSFSTLEIQRTEQGDSAMYLCASSLDQANYGYTFGSGTRLTVV.

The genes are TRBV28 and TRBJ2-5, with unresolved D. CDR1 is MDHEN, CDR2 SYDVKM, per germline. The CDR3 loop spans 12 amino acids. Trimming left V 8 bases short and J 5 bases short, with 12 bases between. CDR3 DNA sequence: TGTGCCAGCGGATCCTCATCCGAGACCCAGTACTTC. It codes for CASGSSSETQYF.

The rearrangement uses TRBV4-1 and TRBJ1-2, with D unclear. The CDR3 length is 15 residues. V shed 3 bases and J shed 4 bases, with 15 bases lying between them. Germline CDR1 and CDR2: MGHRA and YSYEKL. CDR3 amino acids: CASSQEDRYLYGYTF. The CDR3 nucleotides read TGCGCCAGCAGCCAGGAGGACCGTTACCTCTATGGCTACACCTTC.

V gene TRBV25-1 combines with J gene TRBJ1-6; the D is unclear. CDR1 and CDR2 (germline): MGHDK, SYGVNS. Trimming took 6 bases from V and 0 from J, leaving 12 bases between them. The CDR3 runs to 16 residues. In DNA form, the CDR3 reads TGTGCCAGCAGAAGGGTTTCCAACTCCTATAATTCACCCCTCCACTTT. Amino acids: CASRRVSNSYNSPLHF.